This T cell receptor (beta chain) is from a study of cytomegalovirus exposure and HLA in healthy donors. PCR amplification relied on 60 Vbeta primers (plus 13 Jbeta primers). Generated by immunoSEQ multiplex PCR, the TCRdb table keeps only in-frame clones and is missing some. Recorded for this sample: about 140,000 clones. Trimming shortened V by 6 bases and J by 4 bases, and 14 bases separated the two germline ends. This CDR3 spans 14 amino acids. Germline-derived CDR1 and CDR2 are SEHNR and FQNEAQ (reference sequence). The sequence was collected from a male donor in good health and CMV-seronegative. The material sequenced was PBMCs. V gene TRBV7-9 combines with J gene TRBJ2-3, with D possibly matching TRBD2 (6 bases). CDR3 bases: TGTGCCAGCAGTTCGGCGGGGCTCGCAGATACGCAGTATTTT. It is translated as CASSSAGLADTQYF.